This is a list of T cell receptor beta chains from one sample in a study of response to subunit inactivated influenza vaccine. TCRdb reprocessed the RT-PCR reads with MiXCR, giving one entry per CDR3 protein. The profile covers hundreds of thousands of distinct CDR3 sequences, with 16% appearing a single time and 2.5% to 3.5% taken by the ten largest. The sample in question was CD4+ T cells sorted from PBMCs, obtained roughly 24 months after vaccination. The receptor source for this set is a man between 50 and 69 years old who received an inactivated influenza vaccine. Both conserved end residues are part of each CDR3. Each record gives: V gene, clone size, J gene, D gene, CDR3 protein, CDR3 DNA. D genes are given only for firm matches. Clone size, where shown, is once, few, many, or a class for clones that have expanded.

>TRBV10-3|many|TRBJ2-3|TRBD2
CAISELAGGTDTQYF
TGTGCCATCAGTGAGCTAGCGGGAGGCACAGATACGCAGTATTTT
>TRBV12-3/TRBV12-4|many|TRBJ1-2|NA
CASSYRDYYGYTF
TGTGCCAGCAGTTATAGAGATTACTATGGCTACACCTTC
>TRBV5-1|few|TRBJ2-7|NA
CASSVNSGHHYEQYF
TGCGCCAGCAGCGTGAATTCGGGACACCACTACGAGCAGTACTTC
>TRBV6-1|many|TRBJ1-1|NA
CASSDTEAFF
TGTGCCAGCAGTGATACTGAAGCTTTCTTT
>TRBV5-1|few|TRBJ2-3|NA
CASNINPGLSADTQYF
TGCGCCAGTAATATAAATCCGGGACTTTCAGCAGATACGCAGTATTTT
>TRBV9|NA|TRBJ1-5|NA
CASSVGWGNNQPQHF
TGTGCCAGCAGCGTAGGGTGGGGGAACAATCAGCCCCAGCATTTT
>TRBV29-1|NA|TRBJ2-5|NA
CSAHRVETQYF
TGCAGCGCCCATCGGGTCGAGACCCAGTACTTC
>TRBV11-1|few|TRBJ1-1|TRBD1
CASSLTGAMNTEAFF
TGTGCCAGCAGCTTGACAGGGGCGATGAACACTGAAGCTTTCTTT
>TRBV3-1|NA|TRBJ2-7|TRBD1
CASSSSTGIEQYF
TGTGCCAGCAGCTCCTCGACAGGGATCGAGCAGTACTTC
>TRBV6-1|few|TRBJ2-1|NA
CASSPLGRVKNEQFF
TGTGCCAGCAGTCCTTTGGGCAGGGTAAAAAATGAGCAGTTCTTC
>TRBV3-1|NA|TRBJ2-5|NA
CASSHRRTNQETQYF
TGTGCCAGCAGCCATAGACGGACTAACCAAGAGACCCAGTACTTC
>TRBV20-1|few|TRBJ1-1|NA
CSASLGVNTEAFF
TGCAGTGCTAGTTTAGGGGTGAACACTGAAGCTTTCTTT
>TRBV5-5|NA|TRBJ2-7|NA
CASGIAEAYEQYF
TGTGCCAGCGGTATAGCGGAAGCCTACGAGCAGTACTTC
>TRBV5-1|NA|TRBJ2-3|TRBD2
CASSPRLAGGVSTDTQYF
TGCGCCAGCAGCCCCAGACTAGCGGGAGGGGTGAGCACAGATACGCAGTATTTT
>TRBV15|NA|TRBJ2-1|NA
CATSRDGGGDEQFF
TGTGCCACCAGCAGAGATGGGGGTGGGGATGAGCAGTTCTTC
>TRBV7-2|few|TRBJ1-2|TRBD1
CASSKGGTGAPYGYTF
TGTGCCAGCAGCAAAGGGGGGACAGGGGCCCCTTATGGCTACACCTTC
>TRBV4-1|few|TRBJ1-4|NA
CASSQAGLNEKLFF
TGCGCCAGCAGCCAAGCGGGGCTCAATGAAAAACTGTTTTTT
>TRBV2|few|TRBJ2-3|NA
CASRAGGGTDTQYF
TGTGCCAGCAGGGCAGGGGGGGGCACAGATACGCAGTATTTT
>TRBV30|NA|TRBJ2-3|NA
CAWTGGTDTQYF
TGTGCCTGGACAGGGGGCACAGATACGCAGTATTTT
>TRBV6-2/TRBV6-3|NA|TRBJ2-7|NA
CASSYPTGGLSYEQYF
TGTGCCAGCAGTTACCCGACAGGCGGCTTATCCTACGAGCAGTACTTC
>TRBV7-6|NA|TRBJ2-1|NA
CASSLSAGNNEQFF
TGTGCCAGCAGCTTAAGTGCGGGAAACAATGAGCAGTTCTTC
>TRBV12-3/TRBV12-4|NA|TRBJ1-6|NA
CASSIDPGANSPIHF
TGTGCCAGCAGCATAGACCCGGGGGCTAATTCACCCATCCACTTT
>TRBV6-5|NA|TRBJ2-7|NA
CASSNAVREQYF
TGTGCCAGCAGCAACGCGGTGCGCGAGCAGTACTTC
>TRBV7-2|NA|TRBJ2-7|NA
CASSLASVPISYEQYF
TGTGCCAGCAGCTTAGCGAGCGTCCCCATCTCCTACGAGCAGTACTTC
>TRBV15|NA|TRBJ2-7|NA
CATRGLAYEQYF
TGTGCCACCCGAGGTTTAGCCTACGAGCAGTACTTC
>TRBV5-5|few|TRBJ2-1|TRBD2
CASSITSGRHNEQFF
TGTGCCAGCAGCATCACTAGCGGGAGGCACAATGAGCAGTTCTTC
>TRBV12-3/TRBV12-4|NA|TRBJ1-2|TRBD1
CASSAGTGRGYTF
TGTGCCAGCAGCGCCGGGACAGGGAGGGGCTACACCTTC
>TRBV12-3/TRBV12-4|few|TRBJ2-5|NA
CASTTGHGQETQYF
TGTGCCAGCACCACGGGACACGGTCAAGAGACCCAGTACTTC
>TRBV20-1|few|TRBJ2-6|NA
CSARAVGGANVLTF
TGCAGTGCCCGGGCCGTAGGGGGGGCCAACGTCCTGACTTTC
>TRBV9|NA|TRBJ1-2|NA
CASSVGEGSYGYTF
TGTGCCAGCAGCGTAGGCGAAGGATCCTATGGCTACACCTTC
>TRBV4-2|many|TRBJ2-7|NA
CASSQNLDRSFSYEQYF
TGTGCCAGCAGCCAAAACCTGGACAGATCTTTCTCCTACGAGCAGTACTTC
>TRBV10-3|few|TRBJ2-3|NA
CAISGKARSTDTQYF
TGTGCCATCAGTGGCAAGGCTAGAAGCACAGATACGCAGTATTTT
>TRBV6-5|few|TRBJ1-2|NA
CASSYSRDQTNGYTF
TGTGCCAGCAGTTACTCGAGGGACCAGACCAATGGCTACACCTTC
>TRBV4-2|NA|TRBJ2-1|TRBD2
CASSPRSGLAGPNEQFF
TGTGCCAGCAGCCCTAGAAGTGGACTAGCGGGACCCAATGAGCAGTTCTTC
>TRBV5-1|NA|TRBJ2-1|TRBD1
CASSSSGQGYNEQFF
TGCGCCAGCAGCTCTTCGGGACAGGGGTACAATGAGCAGTTCTTC
>TRBV4-2|few|TRBJ1-6|NA
CASSQVLGAGNSPLHF
TGTGCCAGCAGCCAAGTTCTGGGGGCGGGAAATTCACCCCTCCACTTT
>TRBV28|few|TRBJ2-7|NA
CASSRHYEQYF
TGTGCCAGCAGTCGCCACTACGAGCAGTACTTC
>TRBV12-3/TRBV12-4|NA|TRBJ2-2|NA
CASKNWITGELFF
TGTGCCAGCAAAAACTGGATCACCGGGGAGCTGTTTTTT
>TRBV20-1|NA|TRBJ2-1|TRBD2
CSASSGLAGDNEQFF
TGCAGTGCATCGAGTGGACTAGCGGGAGACAATGAGCAGTTCTTC
>TRBV7-9|NA|TRBJ1-1|TRBD1
CASSLGQGDSMEAFF
TGTGCCAGCAGCTTAGGGCAGGGGGACTCGATGGAAGCTTTCTTT
>TRBV29-1|few|TRBJ2-7|TRBD1
CSVEIGQGREQYF
TGCAGCGTTGAAATAGGACAGGGGCGGGAGCAGTACTTC
>TRBV5-1|NA|TRBJ1-6|TRBD1
CASSLRDRDSPLHF
TGCGCCAGCAGCCTCCGGGACAGGGATTCACCCCTCCACTTT
>TRBV12-3/TRBV12-4|NA|TRBJ2-7|TRBD2
CASSFRSGTKTYEQYF
TGTGCCAGCAGTTTTCGCAGCGGGACTAAAACCTACGAGCAGTACTTC
>TRBV28|NA|TRBJ2-1|NA
CASSLLGANYNEQFF
TGTGCCAGCAGTTTACTGGGGGCGAACTACAATGAGCAGTTCTTC
>TRBV20-1|NA|TRBJ2-3|NA
CSASGIRSTDTQYF
TGCAGTGCTAGCGGGATCAGAAGCACAGATACGCAGTATTTT
>TRBV7-8|many|TRBJ1-1|NA
CASMLARNTEAFF
TGTGCCAGCATGTTAGCGCGCAACACTGAAGCTTTCTTT
>TRBV6-1|NA|TRBJ2-1|TRBD2
CASRGTSSYNEQFF
TGTGCCAGCAGAGGGACTAGCTCCTACAATGAGCAGTTCTTC
>TRBV20-1|few|TRBJ2-7|NA
CSGGKGNYEQYF
TGCAGTGGGGGGAAAGGGAACTACGAGCAGTACTTC
>TRBV7-8|NA|TRBJ1-2|TRBD1
CAGSSTFRGHGYTF
TGTGCCGGCAGCTCGACGTTCAGGGGGCACGGCTACACCTTC
>TRBV5-6|few|TRBJ2-7|TRBD1
CASSLVDRGSEQYF
TGTGCCAGCAGCTTGGTGGACAGGGGTTCCGAGCAGTACTTC
>TRBV3-1|few|TRBJ2-7|NA
CASSQDRLVTYEQYF
TGTGCCAGCAGCCAAGATCGACTAGTTACCTACGAGCAGTACTTC
>TRBV4-3|NA|TRBJ1-1|NA
CASSQTQNTEAFF
TGCGCCAGCAGTCAGACACAGAACACTGAAGCTTTCTTT